These 10 T cell receptor beta chains were sequenced from one sample in a study of CD8+CD57+ T cells in acquired aplastic anemia (dated by TCRdb to the late 2010s). The sequencer was an Illumina HiSeq 2000. Genomic DNA was used as template for profiling of TCR beta VDJ combinations and CDR3 sequences. TCRdb cleaned the public reads at Q25 with fastp, built clones with MiXCR and kept in-frame beta chains. Each CDR3 protein appears once, grouped with its most common genes and DNA. Here the sample has around 140,000 distinct CDR3 sequences; 41% occur a single time. The ten most abundant clones make up roughly 8.9% of the sample. The sequencing sample was made of sorted CD4+, CD8+, or CD8+CD57+ T cells (not recorded which) from PBMCs. All receptors derive from a human donor in good health, serving as a control.

This clonotype was found many times. The chain employs TRBV7-9 and TRBJ2-3, with 8 bases identical to TRBD2. This CDR3 region has 16 residues. Germline V gene sequence: CDR1 SEHNR, CDR2 FQNEAQ (reference sequence). Trimming cost V 4 bases and J 3 bases; bases outside gene matches: 9. The CDR3 DNA is TGTGCCAGCAGCTACCGCGCGGGGGGAGGAACAGATACGCAGTATTTT. Its translation is CASSYRAGGGTDTQYF. Full variable domain (rest looked up from reference TRBV7-9 and TRBJ2-3): DTGVSQNPRHKITKRGQNVTFRCDPISEHNRLYWYRQTLGQGPEFLTYFQNEAQLEKSRLLSDRFSAERPKGSFSTLEIQRTEQGDSAMYLCASSYRAGGGTDTQYFGPGTRLTVL.

The chain couples TRBV7-9 to TRBJ2-7; either TRBD1 or TRBD2 may fit D (6 bases each). Germline values: CDR1 SEHNR, CDR2 FQNEAQ (reference sequence). V was cut by 5 bases and J by 5 bases, with 19 bases left in between. The CDR3 runs to 15 residues. CDR3 amino acids: CASSPGVGGTDEQYF. The CDR3 DNA reads TGTGCCAGCAGCCCGGGAGTGGGGGGCACAGACGAGCAGTACTTC.

This clonotype was recorded many times. The chain employs TRBV10-3 and TRBJ1-1; D not resolved. The length of the CDR3 is 15 residues. The V gene's germline CDR1 is ENHRY and CDR2 SYGVKD. The V and J ends lost 0 bases and 1 base respectively, with 9 bases between them. The CDR3 reads CAISESWRENTEAFF. In nucleotides, the CDR3 is TGTGCCATCAGTGAGTCTTGGCGGGAGAACACTGAAGCTTTCTTT.

This clonotype was counted at least ten times. This chain links TRBV7-9 with TRBJ1-2, with 7 bases that match TRBD1. The V gene end was trimmed by 5 bases and the J gene end by 0 bases; junction bases not matched to a gene: 6. The CDR3 extends over 15 amino acids. CDR1 is SEHNR, CDR2 FQNEAQ, per germline (reference sequence). The CDR3 here is CASSSSTGPNYGYTF. The CDR3 DNA sequence: TGTGCCAGCAGCAGTTCGACAGGGCCTAACTATGGCTACACCTTC.

This clonotype has a count of ten or more. This chain uses TRBV20-1 with TRBJ1-5; D gene ambiguous. Per germline, CDR1 DFQATT and CDR2 SNEGSKA (reference sequence). The V end lost 6 bases, the J end lost 1 base, and 7 bases lay between the germline ends. There are 12 residues in the CDR3. The CDR3: CSAAGSNQPQHF. The CDR3 nucleotides are TGCAGTGCGGCGGGGAGCAATCAGCCCCAGCATTTT.

This clonotype was picked up many times. The chain uses TRBV5-1 and TRBJ1-3, with D tentatively TRBD1 (5 bases). The CDR3 is 13 amino acids. Germline-derived CDR1 and CDR2 are SGHRS and YFSETQ. V lost 5 bases to trimming and J lost 5 bases, with 11 bases between them. This chain's CDR3 is CASRAGQRNTIYF. CDR3 DNA: TGCGCCAGCAGGGCAGGGCAACGAAACACCATATATTTT.

Only a few counts were recorded for this clonotype. Germline and junction disagree at one end, which may indicate a read error. The chain recombines TRBV6-1 with TRBJ1-6, with D unclear. From germline, CDR1 is MNHNS and CDR2 SASEGT. There are 12 residues in the CDR3. The CDR3 DNA is TGTGCCAGCAGGGAAGTGAACTCACCCCTCCACTTT. Protein: CASREVNSPLHF.

This sequence joins TRBV24-1 and TRBJ2-1, with D tentatively TRBD2 (7 bases). The V end was cut by 6 bases, the J end by 6 bases, with 8 bases between. Germline lookup yields CDR1 KGHDR and CDR2 SFDVKD. The CDR3 consists of 12 residues. CDR3 in amino acids: CATSRGGNEQFF. CDR3 DNA sequence: TGTGCCACCAGTAGGGGGGGCAATGAGCAGTTCTTC.

This clonotype has a count of ten or more. This rearrangement joins TRBV10-3 to TRBJ2-5; D gene uncertain. This CDR3 is 13 amino acids long. Per the germline V gene, CDR1 is ENHRY and CDR2 is SYGVKD. V gave up 8 bases and J gave up 0 bases, with 10 bases separating them. The CDR3 DNA sequence: TGTGCCATCCAATCGTCACACCAAGAGACCCAGTACTTC. Its protein product is CAIQSSHQETQYF.

This clonotype was seen many times. The rearrangement links TRBV2 to TRBJ2-7, with D hard to call. Trimming stripped 4 bases from V and 0 bases from J, with 7 bases between. The length of the CDR3 is 13 residues. Germline CDR1 reads SNHLY; CDR2 reads FYNNEI. As DNA, the CDR3 is TGTGCCAGCAGTGGACGGAACTCCTACGAGCAGTACTTC. This encodes CASSGRNSYEQYF.